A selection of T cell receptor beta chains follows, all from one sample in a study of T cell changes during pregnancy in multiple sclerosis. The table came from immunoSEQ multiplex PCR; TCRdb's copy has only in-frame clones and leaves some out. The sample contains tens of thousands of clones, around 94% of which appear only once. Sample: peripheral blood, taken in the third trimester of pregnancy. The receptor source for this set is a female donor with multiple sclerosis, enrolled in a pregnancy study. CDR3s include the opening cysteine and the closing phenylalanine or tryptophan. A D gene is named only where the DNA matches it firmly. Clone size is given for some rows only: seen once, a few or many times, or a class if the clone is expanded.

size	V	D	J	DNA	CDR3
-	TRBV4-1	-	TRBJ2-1	TGCGCCAGCAGCTACCGACAGGCGTCCTACAATGAGCAGTTCTTC	CASSYRQASYNEQFF
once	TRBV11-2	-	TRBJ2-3	TGTGCCAGCAGCTTAGTACAGATCACAGATACGCAGTATTTT	CASSLVQITDTQYF
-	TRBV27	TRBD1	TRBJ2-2	TGTGCCAGCACGGGGTATCGAGACAGGGTTGGCACCGGGGAGCTGTTTTTT	CASTGYRDRVGTGELFF
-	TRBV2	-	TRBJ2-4	TGTGCCAGCAGTGAAGACAGGGATGGGATTCAGTACTTC	CASSEDRDGIQYF
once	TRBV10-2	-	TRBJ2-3	TGCGCCAGCAGCGAGACAGATACCACAGATACGCAGTATTTT	CASSETDTTDTQYF
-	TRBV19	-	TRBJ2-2	TGTGCCAGTAGTATTGGGAGAGACACCGGGGAGCTGTTTTTT	CASSIGRDTGELFF
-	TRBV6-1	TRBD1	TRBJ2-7	TGTGCCAGCACCCATGACAGGGGATACGAGCAGTACTTC	CASTHDRGYEQYF
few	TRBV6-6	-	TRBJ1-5	TGTGCCACAGAGGGTATGAATCAGCCCCAGCATTTT	CATEGMNQPQHF
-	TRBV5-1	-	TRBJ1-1	TGCGCCAGCAGTGGCCAGGGCTACACTGAAGCTTTCTTT	CASSGQGYTEAFF
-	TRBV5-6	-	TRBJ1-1	TGTGCCAGCAGCTCGTCGGCAGGGCCCATGAACACTGAAGCTTTCTTT	CASSSSAGPMNTEAFF
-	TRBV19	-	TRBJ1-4	TGTGCCAGTAGTCGCTTTGACGGGGTAGAAACTAATGAAAAACTGTTTTTT	CASSRFDGVETNEKLFF
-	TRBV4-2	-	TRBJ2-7	TGTGCCAGCAGCCAAGATCCCCGCAGGGCACCCTACGAGCAGTACTTC	CASSQDPRRAPYEQYF
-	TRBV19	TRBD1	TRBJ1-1	TGTGCCAGTAGTAGAGGACAGGGCTACGGTACTGAAGCTTTCTTT	CASSRGQGYGTEAFF
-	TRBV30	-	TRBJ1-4	TGTGCCTGGAGTGGACAGCTTAATGAAAAACTGTTTTTT	CAWSGQLNEKLFF
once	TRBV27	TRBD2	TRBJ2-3	TGTGCCAGCAGTTTATCCCCTAGCGGGACTACAGATACGCAGTATTTT	CASSLSPSGTTDTQYF
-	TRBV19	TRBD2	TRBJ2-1	TGTGCCAGTAGCCCCGGGGGGGTCCGTTACAATGAGCAGTTCTTC	CASSPGGVRYNEQFF